These T cell receptor beta chains were read from a single sample in a study of cytomegalovirus exposure and HLA in healthy donors. Using immunoSEQ multiplex PCR, the repertoire was profiled, and TCRdb retains in-frame clones only, with some absent. The top ten clones hold approximately 2.1% of a sample with roughly 75,000 clones, about 94% of them seen once. Specimen: PBMCs. The receptors shown here come from a woman aged 18-29 years in good health and CMV-seronegative. The CDR3 runs from the conserved cysteine through the conserved F or W. The order of the fields is CDR3 protein, CDR3 DNA, V gene, clone size, J gene, D gene. D genes are given only for firm matches. The size field is filled for only some rows; it gives once, few, many or a size class.

CDR3: CASRETGGYGYTF
DNA: TGTGCCAGCAGAGAAACAGGGGGCTATGGCTACACCTTC
V: TRBV6-6
size: NA
J: TRBJ1-2
D: TRBD1

CDR3: CASRGQGVYGYTF
DNA: TGTGCCAGCAGAGGACAGGGAGTTTATGGCTACACCTTC
V: TRBV6-5
size: NA
J: TRBJ1-2
D: TRBD1

CDR3: CASSIAREYQPQHF
DNA: TGTGCCAGTAGTATAGCTAGGGAGTACCAGCCCCAGCATTTT
V: TRBV19
size: NA
J: TRBJ1-5
D: NA

CDR3: CSVGDSTYEQYF
DNA: TGCAGCGTTGGAGATTCTACCTACGAGCAGTACTTC
V: TRBV29-1
size: NA
J: TRBJ2-7
D: NA

CDR3: CSTQGAETQYF
DNA: TGCAGCACCCAGGGTGCAGAGACCCAGTACTTC
V: TRBV29-1
size: NA
J: TRBJ2-5
D: NA

CDR3: CASSLTGGAFVGYTF
DNA: TGTGCCAGCAGCTTAACAGGGGGCGCATTTGTGGGCTACACCTTC
V: TRBV7-9
size: NA
J: TRBJ1-2
D: TRBD1

CDR3: CASSEVPGEKLFF
DNA: TGTGCCAGCAGTGAAGTACCGGGAGAAAAACTGTTTTTT
V: TRBV2
size: NA
J: TRBJ1-4
D: NA

CDR3: CATSGTSGLQETQYF
DNA: TGTGCCACCAGTGGGACTAGCGGGCTCCAAGAGACCCAGTACTTC
V: TRBV15
size: NA
J: TRBJ2-5
D: TRBD2

CDR3: CAWSRGGDEAFF
DNA: TGTGCCTGGAGTAGGGGGGGCGACGAAGCTTTCTTT
V: TRBV30
size: NA
J: TRBJ1-1
D: NA

CDR3: CASSYPGGGVRQPQHF
DNA: TGTGCCAGCAGTTACCCCGGTGGGGGGGTGCGTCAGCCCCAGCATTTT
V: TRBV6-6
size: NA
J: TRBJ1-5
D: NA

CDR3: CASSTTSQGASQPQHF
DNA: TGTGCCAGCAGTACCACGTCGCAGGGGGCAAGTCAGCCCCAGCATTTT
V: TRBV6-6
size: NA
J: TRBJ1-5
D: TRBD1

CDR3: CAWSFSGQETQYF
DNA: TGTGCCTGGAGTTTTAGCGGGCAAGAGACCCAGTACTTC
V: TRBV30
size: NA
J: TRBJ2-5
D: TRBD2

CDR3: CASSLGPGTQETQYF
DNA: TGCGCCAGCAGCTTGGGACCGGGAACCCAAGAGACCCAGTACTTC
V: TRBV5-1
size: NA
J: TRBJ2-5
D: NA

CDR3: CASSQAINKGNYEQYF
DNA: TGTGCCAGCAGCCAAGCGATTAACAAGGGGAACTACGAGCAGTACTTC
V: TRBV4-2
size: NA
J: TRBJ2-7
D: NA

CDR3: CASSLYTGRNTEAFF
DNA: TGTGCCAGCAGTTTATATACAGGGAGGAACACTGAAGCTTTCTTT
V: TRBV27
size: NA
J: TRBJ1-1
D: NA

CDR3: CASSEPTSYSYEQYF
DNA: TGTGCCAGCAGTGAACCGACTAGTTACTCCTACGAGCAGTACTTC
V: TRBV2
size: NA
J: TRBJ2-7
D: NA

CDR3: CASSLAGTDHGEQYF
DNA: TGTGCCAGCTCTCTCGCCGGGACAGACCATGGCGAGCAGTACTTC
V: TRBV18
size: once
J: TRBJ2-7
D: TRBD1

CDR3: CASSGQNYEQYF
DNA: TGTGCCAGCAGCGGCCAAAACTACGAGCAGTACTTC
V: TRBV5-6
size: NA
J: TRBJ2-7
D: NA

CDR3: CASSQSLDIGTEAFF
DNA: TGCGCCAGCAGCCAATCTCTCGACATCGGCACTGAAGCTTTCTTT
V: TRBV4-1
size: NA
J: TRBJ1-1
D: NA

CDR3: CATGDNQGSSYNEQFF
DNA: TGTGCCACGGGCGATAATCAGGGGAGCTCCTACAATGAGCAGTTCTTC
V: TRBV10-3
size: NA
J: TRBJ2-1
D: NA

CDR3: CACALGEKLFF
DNA: TGTGCCTGCGCCCTGGGCGAAAAACTGTTTTTT
V: TRBV30
size: NA
J: TRBJ1-4
D: NA

CDR3: CASSLDIRETQYF
DNA: TGTGCCAGCAGCTTGGACATTAGGGAGACCCAGTACTTC
V: TRBV7-8
size: few
J: TRBJ2-5
D: NA

CDR3: CASSPEQGTFTDTQYF
DNA: TGTGCCAGCAGCCCGGAACAGGGGACATTCACAGATACGCAGTATTTT
V: TRBV4-2
size: NA
J: TRBJ2-3
D: TRBD1

CDR3: CASSHPFSGGTTEAFF
DNA: TGCGCCAGCAGCCACCCTTTCAGTGGGGGGACCACTGAAGCTTTCTTT
V: TRBV4-1
size: NA
J: TRBJ1-1
D: NA

CDR3: CASSLVASKETQYF
DNA: TGCGCCAGCAGCTTGGTAGCGAGTAAAGAGACCCAGTACTTC
V: TRBV5-1
size: NA
J: TRBJ2-5
D: NA

CDR3: CASRPGLAVHYEQYF
DNA: TGTGCCAGCAGGCCGGGACTAGCGGTCCACTACGAGCAGTACTTC
V: TRBV6-5
size: NA
J: TRBJ2-7
D: TRBD2

CDR3: CASSFGTGTEGYTF
DNA: TGTGCCAGCAGTTTCGGGACAGGTACGGAGGGCTACACCTTC
V: TRBV28
size: NA
J: TRBJ1-2
D: TRBD1

CDR3: CASSQELTNEKLFF
DNA: TGTGCCAGCAGCCAGGAATTAACTAATGAAAAACTGTTTTTT
V: TRBV5-5
size: NA
J: TRBJ1-4
D: NA

CDR3: CASSRTGDTQYF
DNA: TGTGCCAGCTCCCGAACGGGGGATACGCAGTATTTT
V: TRBV18
size: NA
J: TRBJ2-3
D: NA

CDR3: CASSLTSGTDTQYF
DNA: TGTGCCAGCAGCTTGACTAGTGGCACAGATACGCAGTATTTT
V: TRBV7-9
size: NA
J: TRBJ2-3
D: NA

CDR3: CAWSVGLAGDEQFF
DNA: TGTGCCTGGAGTGTGGGACTAGCGGGCGATGAGCAGTTCTTC
V: TRBV30
size: NA
J: TRBJ2-1
D: TRBD2

CDR3: CASRSTGAYTDTQYF
DNA: TGTGCCAGCAGGTCTACAGGGGCGTACACAGATACGCAGTATTTT
V: TRBV6-5
size: NA
J: TRBJ2-3
D: TRBD1

CDR3: CASSNTGIYEQYF
DNA: TGCGCCAGCAGCAACACAGGAATCTACGAGCAGTACTTC
V: TRBV5-1
size: NA
J: TRBJ2-7
D: NA

CDR3: CASSPELYAEAFF
DNA: TGTGCCAGCAGCCCGGAGCTCTACGCTGAAGCTTTCTTT
V: TRBV6-1
size: NA
J: TRBJ1-1
D: NA

CDR3: CASSSGALAGFTYNEQFF
DNA: TGTGCCAGCAGCTCGGGGGCCCTAGCGGGATTCACCTACAATGAGCAGTTCTTC
V: TRBV7-2
size: NA
J: TRBJ2-1
D: TRBD2

CDR3: CASRITSSYEQYF
DNA: TGTGCCAGCAGGATTACTAGTTCCTACGAGCAGTACTTC
V: TRBV2
size: NA
J: TRBJ2-7
D: NA

CDR3: CASSILPGVSPLHF
DNA: TGTGCCAGTAGTATCCTCCCGGGAGTTTCACCCCTCCACTTT
V: TRBV19
size: NA
J: TRBJ1-6
D: NA

CDR3: CASSRGGTGDTQYF
DNA: TGTGCCAGTAGTCGGGGCGGGACCGGGGATACGCAGTATTTT
V: TRBV19
size: NA
J: TRBJ2-3
D: NA

CDR3: CASSLAGQGNGYTF
DNA: TGCGCCAGCAGCTTGGCGGGACAGGGGAATGGCTACACCTTC
V: TRBV5-1
size: NA
J: TRBJ1-2
D: TRBD1

CDR3: CASSHPGLSNEQFF
DNA: TGCGCCAGCAGCCACCCGGGACTTTCTAATGAGCAGTTCTTC
V: TRBV4-1
size: NA
J: TRBJ2-1
D: NA

CDR3: CASSPLAGQLTGELFF
DNA: TGTGCCAGCAGCCCCCTTGCCGGACAGCTCACCGGGGAGCTGTTTTTT
V: TRBV7-3
size: NA
J: TRBJ2-2
D: NA

CDR3: CASSYPTGRQETQYF
DNA: TGTGCCAGCAGTTACCCGACAGGGAGACAAGAGACCCAGTACTTC
V: TRBV6-6
size: NA
J: TRBJ2-5
D: TRBD1

CDR3: CASSLEIPLAGGNNEQFF
DNA: TGTGCCAGCAGCCTGGAAATTCCTCTAGCGGGAGGTAACAATGAGCAGTTCTTC
V: TRBV5-6
size: NA
J: TRBJ2-1
D: TRBD2

CDR3: CAWSGGGLNSYNEQFF
DNA: TGTGCCTGGAGCGGGGGGGGCCTGAACTCCTACAATGAGCAGTTCTTC
V: TRBV30
size: NA
J: TRBJ2-1
D: TRBD2

CDR3: CASSQDGPSGEINEQFF
DNA: TGTGCCAGCAGCCAAGATGGTCCTAGCGGGGAAATCAATGAGCAGTTCTTC
V: TRBV4-2
size: NA
J: TRBJ2-1
D: TRBD2